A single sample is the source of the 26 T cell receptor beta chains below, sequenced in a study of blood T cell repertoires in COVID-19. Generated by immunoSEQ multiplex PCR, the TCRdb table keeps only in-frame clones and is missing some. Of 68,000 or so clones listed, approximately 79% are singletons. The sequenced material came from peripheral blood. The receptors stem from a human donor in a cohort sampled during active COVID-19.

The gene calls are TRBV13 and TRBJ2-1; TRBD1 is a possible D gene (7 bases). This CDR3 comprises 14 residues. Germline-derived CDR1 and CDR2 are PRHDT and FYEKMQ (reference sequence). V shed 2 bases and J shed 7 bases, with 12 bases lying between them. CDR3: CASSLTAGGNEQFF. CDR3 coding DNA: TGTGCCAGCAGCTTAACAGCAGGGGGGAATGAGCAGTTCTTC. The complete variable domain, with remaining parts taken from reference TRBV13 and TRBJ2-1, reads AAGVIQSPRHLIKEKRETATLKCYPIPRHDTVYWYQQGPGQDPQFLISFYEKMQSDKGSIPDRFSAQQFSDYHSELNMSSLELGDSALYFCASSLTAGGNEQFFGPGTRLTVL.

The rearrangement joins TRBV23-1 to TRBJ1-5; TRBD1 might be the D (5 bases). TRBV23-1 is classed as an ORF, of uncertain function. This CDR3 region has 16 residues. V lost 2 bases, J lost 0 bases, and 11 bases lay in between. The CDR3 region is CASSQPQGVSNQPQHF. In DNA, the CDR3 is TGCGCCAGCAGTCAACCTCAGGGCGTTAGCAATCAGCCCCAGCATTTT.

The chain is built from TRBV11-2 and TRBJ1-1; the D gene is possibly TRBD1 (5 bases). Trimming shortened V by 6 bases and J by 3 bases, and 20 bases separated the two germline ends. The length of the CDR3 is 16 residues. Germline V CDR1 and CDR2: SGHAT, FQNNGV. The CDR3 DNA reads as TGTGCCAGCAGTCAAAGAGGTGGTCCAGGGCACACTGAAGCTTTCTTT. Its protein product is CASSQRGGPGHTEAFF.

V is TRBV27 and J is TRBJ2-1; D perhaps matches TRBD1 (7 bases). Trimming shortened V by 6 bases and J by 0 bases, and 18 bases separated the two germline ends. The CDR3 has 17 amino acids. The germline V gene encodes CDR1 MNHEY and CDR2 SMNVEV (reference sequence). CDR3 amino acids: CASSSRQGLGSYNEQFF. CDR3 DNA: TGTGCCAGCAGCTCGCGACAGGGACTGGGCTCCTACAATGAGCAGTTCTTC.

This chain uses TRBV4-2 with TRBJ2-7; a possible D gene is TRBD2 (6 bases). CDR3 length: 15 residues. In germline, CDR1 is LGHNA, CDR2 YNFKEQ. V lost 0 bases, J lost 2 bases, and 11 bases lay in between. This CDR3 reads CASSQEVAGTYEQYF. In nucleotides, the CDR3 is TGTGCCAGCAGCCAAGAGGTTGCGGGGACCTACGAGCAGTACTTC.

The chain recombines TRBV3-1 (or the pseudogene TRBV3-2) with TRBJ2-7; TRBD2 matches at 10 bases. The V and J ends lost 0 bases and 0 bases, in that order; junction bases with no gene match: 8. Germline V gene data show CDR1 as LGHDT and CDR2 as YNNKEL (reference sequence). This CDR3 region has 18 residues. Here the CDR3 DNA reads TGTGCCAGCAGCCAAGACCAACTGGGACTAGCGTTCTCCTACGAGCAGTACTTC. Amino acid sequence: CASSQDQLGLAFSYEQYF.

CDR3 loop: CAITWAGEKGNEQFF. The CDR3 DNA reads as TGTGCCATCACGTGGGCGGGAGAGAAGGGGAATGAGCAGTTCTTC. The chain joins TRBV7-8 to TRBJ2-1; 7 bases are shared with TRBD2. CDR3 length: 15 residues. Germline loops: CDR1 SGHVS, CDR2 FQNEAQ. The V segment lost 10 bases and the J segment 7 bases; nucleotides outside the gene matches: 16.

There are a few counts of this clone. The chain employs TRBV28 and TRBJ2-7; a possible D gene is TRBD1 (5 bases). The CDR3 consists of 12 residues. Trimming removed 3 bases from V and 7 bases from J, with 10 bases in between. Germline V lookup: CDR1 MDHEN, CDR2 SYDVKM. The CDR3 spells CASSFGANEQYF. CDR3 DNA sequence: TGTGCCAGCAGTTTTGGGGCGAATGAGCAGTACTTC. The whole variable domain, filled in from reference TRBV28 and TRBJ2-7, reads DVKVTQSSRYLVKRTGEKVFLECVQDMDHENMFWYRQDPGLGLRLIYFSYDVKMKEKGDIPEGYSVSREKKERFSLILESASTNQTSMYLCASSFGANEQYFGPGTRLTVT.

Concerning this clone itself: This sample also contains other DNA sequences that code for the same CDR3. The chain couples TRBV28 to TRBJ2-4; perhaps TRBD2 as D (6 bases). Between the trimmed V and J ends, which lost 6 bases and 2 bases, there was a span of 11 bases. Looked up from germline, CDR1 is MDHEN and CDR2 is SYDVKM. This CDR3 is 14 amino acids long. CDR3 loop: CASRPGGTKNIQYF. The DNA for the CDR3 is TGTGCCAGCAGACCTGGGGGGACCAAAAACATTCAGTACTTC.

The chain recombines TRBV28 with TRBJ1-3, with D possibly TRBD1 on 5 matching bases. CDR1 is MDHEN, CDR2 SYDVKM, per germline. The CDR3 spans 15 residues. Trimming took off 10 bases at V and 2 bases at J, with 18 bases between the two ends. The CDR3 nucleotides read TGTGCCACCTTCTTACAGGCCCGTACTGGAAACACCATATATTTT. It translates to CATFLQARTGNTIYF.

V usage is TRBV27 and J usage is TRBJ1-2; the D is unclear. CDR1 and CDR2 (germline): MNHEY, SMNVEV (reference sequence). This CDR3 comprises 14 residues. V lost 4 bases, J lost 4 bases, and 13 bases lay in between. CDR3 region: CASSSADGIYGYTF. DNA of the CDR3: TGTGCCAGCAGTTCCGCGGACGGGATCTATGGCTACACCTTC.

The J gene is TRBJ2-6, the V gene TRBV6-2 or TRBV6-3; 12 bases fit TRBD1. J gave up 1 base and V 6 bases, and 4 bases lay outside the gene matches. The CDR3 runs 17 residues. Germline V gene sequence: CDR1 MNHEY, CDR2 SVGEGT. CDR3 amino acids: CASSRGQGASGANVLTF. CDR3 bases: TGTGCCAGCAGCCGGGGACAGGGGGCGTCTGGGGCCAACGTCCTGACTTTC.

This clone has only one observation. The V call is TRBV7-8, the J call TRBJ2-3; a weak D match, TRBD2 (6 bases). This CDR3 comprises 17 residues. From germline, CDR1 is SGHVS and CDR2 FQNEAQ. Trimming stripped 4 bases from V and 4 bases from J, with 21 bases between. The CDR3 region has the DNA TGTGCCAGCAGCTCCACCGGGACTGCTTTTTCCGCAGATACGCAGTATTTT. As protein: CASSSTGTAFSADTQYF. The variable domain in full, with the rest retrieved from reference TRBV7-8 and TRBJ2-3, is GAGVSQSPRYKVAKRGQDVALRCDPISGHVSLFWYQQALGQGPEFLTYFQNEAQLDKSGLPSDRFFAERPEGSVSTLKIQRTQQEDSAVYLCASSSTGTAFSADTQYFGPGTRLTVL.

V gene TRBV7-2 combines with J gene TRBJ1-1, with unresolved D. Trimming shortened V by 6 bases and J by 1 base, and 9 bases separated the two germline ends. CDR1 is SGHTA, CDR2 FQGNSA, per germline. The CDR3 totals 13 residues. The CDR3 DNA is TGTGCCAGCAGTTCAGGATCGAACACTGAAGCTTTCTTT. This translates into CASSSGSNTEAFF.

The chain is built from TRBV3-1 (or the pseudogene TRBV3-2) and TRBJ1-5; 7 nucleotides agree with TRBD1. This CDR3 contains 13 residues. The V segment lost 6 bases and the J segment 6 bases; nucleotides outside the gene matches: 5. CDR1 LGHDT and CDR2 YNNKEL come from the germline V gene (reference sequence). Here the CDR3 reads CASSRTGSQPQHF. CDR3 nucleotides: TGTGCCAGCAGTCGGACAGGCTCTCAGCCCCAGCATTTT.

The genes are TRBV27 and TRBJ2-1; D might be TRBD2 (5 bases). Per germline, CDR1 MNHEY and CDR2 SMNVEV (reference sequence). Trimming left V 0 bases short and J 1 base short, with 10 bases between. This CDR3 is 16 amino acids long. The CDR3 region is CASSLSAGRSYNEQFF. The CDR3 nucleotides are TGTGCCAGCAGTTTATCGGCGGGTCGATCCTACAATGAGCAGTTCTTC.

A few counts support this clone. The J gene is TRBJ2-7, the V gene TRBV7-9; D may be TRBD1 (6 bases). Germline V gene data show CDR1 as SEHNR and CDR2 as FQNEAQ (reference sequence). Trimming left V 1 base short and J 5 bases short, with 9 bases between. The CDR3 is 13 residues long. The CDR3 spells CASSLGRGNEQYF. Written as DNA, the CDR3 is TGTGCCAGCAGCTTAGGCAGGGGAAACGAGCAGTACTTC.

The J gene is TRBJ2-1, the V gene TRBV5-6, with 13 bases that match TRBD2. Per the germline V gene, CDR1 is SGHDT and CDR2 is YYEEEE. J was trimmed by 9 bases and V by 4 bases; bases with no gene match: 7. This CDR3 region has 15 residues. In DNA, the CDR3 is TGTGCCAGCAGCCCTCCGGGGACTAGCGGGACTGAGCAGTTCTTC. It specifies CASSPPGTSGTEQFF.

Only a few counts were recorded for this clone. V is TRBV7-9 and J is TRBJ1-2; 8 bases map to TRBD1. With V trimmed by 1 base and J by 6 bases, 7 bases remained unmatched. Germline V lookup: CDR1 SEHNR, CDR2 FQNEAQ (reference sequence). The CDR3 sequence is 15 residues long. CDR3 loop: CASSLGRQGRDGYTF. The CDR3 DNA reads TGTGCCAGCAGCTTAGGAAGACAGGGGAGGGATGGCTACACCTTC.

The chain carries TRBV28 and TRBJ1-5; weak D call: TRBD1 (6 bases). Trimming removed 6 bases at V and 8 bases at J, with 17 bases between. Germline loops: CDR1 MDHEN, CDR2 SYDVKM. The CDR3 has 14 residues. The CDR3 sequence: CASSILGQLKPQHF. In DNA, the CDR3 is TGTGCCAGCAGCATACTCGGACAGCTTAAGCCCCAGCATTTT.

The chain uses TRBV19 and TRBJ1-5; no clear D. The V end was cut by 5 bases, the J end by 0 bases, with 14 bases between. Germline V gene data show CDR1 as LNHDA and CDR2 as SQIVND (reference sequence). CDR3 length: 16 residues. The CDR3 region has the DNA TGTGCCAGTAGTCTCTTTGGTACTGATAGCAATCAGCCCCAGCATTTT. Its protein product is CASSLFGTDSNQPQHF.

The CDR3 DNA is TGTGCCAGCAGCTTGGAAGCAGGGTTAAAGACCCAGTACTTC. It specifies CASSLEAGLKTQYF. This chain uses TRBV5-4 with TRBJ2-5; perhaps TRBD1 as D (5 bases). The germline gives CDR1 SGHNT, CDR2 YYREEE (reference sequence). With 0 bases removed from V and 6 bases from J, the gap between germline ends came to 12 bases. The CDR3 spans 14 residues.

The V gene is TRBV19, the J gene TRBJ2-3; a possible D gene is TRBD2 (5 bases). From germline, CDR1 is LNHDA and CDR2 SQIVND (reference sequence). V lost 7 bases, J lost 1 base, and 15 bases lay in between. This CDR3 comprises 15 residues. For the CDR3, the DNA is TGTGCCAGTATTCCTCGGGGAAGCCGCACAGATACGCAGTATTTT. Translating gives CASIPRGSRTDTQYF.

CDR3 nucleotide sequence: TGTGCCAGCAGCTCCGGGCCAACGACTAGCGGGAGGTCCTACGAGCAGTACTTC. This gives the protein CASSSGPTTSGRSYEQYF. The chain links TRBV7-6 to TRBJ2-7; 13 nucleotides agree with TRBD2. The CDR3 is 18 amino acids. CDR1 and CDR2 from the germline V gene are SGHVS and FNYEAQ. Germline trimming cut 4 bases from V and 1 base from J; bases unmatched to any gene: 10.

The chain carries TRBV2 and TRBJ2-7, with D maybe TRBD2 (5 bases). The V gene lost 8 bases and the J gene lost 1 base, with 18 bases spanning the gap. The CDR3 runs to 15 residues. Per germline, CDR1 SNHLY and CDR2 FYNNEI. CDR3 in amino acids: CASRRDSSVSYEQYF. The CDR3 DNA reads TGTGCCAGCCGCCGGGATTCCAGTGTATCCTACGAGCAGTACTTC.

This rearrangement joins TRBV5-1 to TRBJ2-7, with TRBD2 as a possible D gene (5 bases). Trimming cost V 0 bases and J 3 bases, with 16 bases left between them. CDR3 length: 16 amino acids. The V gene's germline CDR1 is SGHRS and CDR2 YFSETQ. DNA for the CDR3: TGCGCCAGCAGCTTGGTATTGGGTAGCGCGCTCTACGAGCAGTACTTC. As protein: CASSLVLGSALYEQYF.